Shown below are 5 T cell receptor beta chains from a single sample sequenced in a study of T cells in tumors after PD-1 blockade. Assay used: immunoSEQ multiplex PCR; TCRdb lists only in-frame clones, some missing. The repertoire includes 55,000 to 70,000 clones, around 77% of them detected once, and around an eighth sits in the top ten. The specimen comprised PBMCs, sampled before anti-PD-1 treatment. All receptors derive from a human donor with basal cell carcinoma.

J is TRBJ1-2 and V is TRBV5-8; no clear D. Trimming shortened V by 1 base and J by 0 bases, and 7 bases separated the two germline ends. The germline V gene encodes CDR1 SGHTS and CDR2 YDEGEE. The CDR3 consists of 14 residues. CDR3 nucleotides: TGTGCCAGCAGCTTGCGACACGCTAACTATGGCTACACCTTC. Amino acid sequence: CASSLRHANYGYTF.

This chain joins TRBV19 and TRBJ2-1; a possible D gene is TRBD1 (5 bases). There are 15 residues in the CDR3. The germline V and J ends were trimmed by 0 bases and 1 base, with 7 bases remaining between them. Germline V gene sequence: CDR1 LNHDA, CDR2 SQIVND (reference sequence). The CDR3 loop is CASSIDRTSYNEQFF. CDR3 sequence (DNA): TGTGCCAGTAGTATAGATCGGACATCCTACAATGAGCAGTTCTTC.

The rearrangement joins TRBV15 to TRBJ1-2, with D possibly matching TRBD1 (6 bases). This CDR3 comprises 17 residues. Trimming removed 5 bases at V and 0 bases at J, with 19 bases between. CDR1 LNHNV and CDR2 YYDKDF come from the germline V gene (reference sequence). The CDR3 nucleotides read TGTGCCACCAGCTCCCTCGACAGGCCCGAAGCTAACTATGGCTACACCTTC. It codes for CATSSLDRPEANYGYTF.

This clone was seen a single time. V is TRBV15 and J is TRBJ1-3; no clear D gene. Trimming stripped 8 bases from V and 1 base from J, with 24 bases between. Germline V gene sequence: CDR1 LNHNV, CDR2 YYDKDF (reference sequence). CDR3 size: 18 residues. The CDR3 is CATGASQSRLASGNTIYF. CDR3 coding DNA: TGTGCCACCGGAGCATCCCAATCGCGGCTCGCATCTGGAAACACCATATATTTT.

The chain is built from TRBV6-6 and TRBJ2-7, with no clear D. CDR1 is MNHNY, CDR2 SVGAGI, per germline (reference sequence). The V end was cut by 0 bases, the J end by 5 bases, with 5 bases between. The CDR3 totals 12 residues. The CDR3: CASSYSVNEQYF. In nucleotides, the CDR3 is TGTGCCAGCAGTTACTCGGTTAACGAGCAGTACTTC.